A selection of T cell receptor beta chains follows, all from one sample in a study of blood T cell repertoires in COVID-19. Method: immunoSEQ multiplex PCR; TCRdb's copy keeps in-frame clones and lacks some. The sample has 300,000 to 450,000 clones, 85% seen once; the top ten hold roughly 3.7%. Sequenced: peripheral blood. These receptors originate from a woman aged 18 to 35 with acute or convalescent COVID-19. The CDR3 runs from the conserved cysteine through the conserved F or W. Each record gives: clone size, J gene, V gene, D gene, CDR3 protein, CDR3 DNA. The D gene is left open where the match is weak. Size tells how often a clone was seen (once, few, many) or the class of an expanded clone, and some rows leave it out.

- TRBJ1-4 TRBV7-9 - CASGSPTNEKLFF TGTGCCAGCGGTAGCCCAACTAATGAAAAACTGTTTTTT
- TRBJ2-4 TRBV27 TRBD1 CASSPNTGGAAKNIQYF TGTGCCAGCAGTCCGAATACAGGGGGTGCAGCCAAAAACATTCAGTACTTC
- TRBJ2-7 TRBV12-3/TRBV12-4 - CASKKQDSYEQYF TGTGCCAGCAAAAAACAGGATTCCTACGAGCAGTACTTC
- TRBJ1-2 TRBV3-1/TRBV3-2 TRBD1 CASSQWDRDYTF TGTGCCAGCAGCCAATGGGACAGAGACTACACCTTC
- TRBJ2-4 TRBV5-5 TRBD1 CASSSGQLLAKNIQYF TGTGCCAGCAGCTCGGGACAGTTACTAGCCAAAAACATTCAGTACTTC
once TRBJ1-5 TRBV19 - CASSLTRVSNQPQHF TGTGCCAGTAGCCTGACACGAGTTAGCAATCAGCCCCAGCATTTT
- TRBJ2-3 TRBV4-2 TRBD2 CASSQGGSGGSTDTQYF TGTGCCAGCAGCCAAGGGGGTAGCGGGGGTAGCACAGATACGCAGTATTTT
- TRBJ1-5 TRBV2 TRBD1 CASEDRGGQPQHF TGTGCCAGCGAGGACAGGGGAGGTCAGCCCCAGCATTTT
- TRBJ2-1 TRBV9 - CASSVDPENSGVDEQFF TGTGCCAGCAGCGTAGACCCGGAGAACTCCGGGGTGGATGAGCAGTTCTTC
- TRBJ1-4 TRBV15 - CATSGTGGVNEKLFF TGTGCCACCAGCGGCACGGGGGGTGTGAATGAAAAACTGTTTTTT
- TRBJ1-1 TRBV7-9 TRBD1 CASSDPGQGNTEAFF TGTGCCAGCAGCGACCCGGGACAGGGTAACACTGAAGCTTTCTTT
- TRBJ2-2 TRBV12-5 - CASGSGVTGELFF TGTGCTAGTGGTTCCGGGGTAACCGGGGAGCTGTTTTTT
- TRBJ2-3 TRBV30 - CAWTRSSRTDTQYF TGTGCCTGGACCCGTAGCAGCCGCACAGATACGCAGTATTTT
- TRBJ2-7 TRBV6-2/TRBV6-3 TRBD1 CASSPTGVGGAYEQYF TGTGCCAGCAGCCCTACAGGGGTAGGGGGAGCCTACGAGCAGTACTTC
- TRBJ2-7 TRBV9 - CASSVGLNYEQYF TGTGCCAGCAGCGTAGGCCTAAACTACGAGCAGTACTTC
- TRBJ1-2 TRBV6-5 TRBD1 CASSRDRAAYGYTF TGTGCCAGCAGTCGGGACAGGGCGGCGTATGGCTACACCTTC
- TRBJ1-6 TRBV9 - CASSVQESSYNSPLHF TGTGCCAGCAGCGTACAAGAGAGCTCCTATAATTCACCCCTCCACTTT
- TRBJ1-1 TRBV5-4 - CASSYRGGTEAFF TGTGCCAGCAGCTACCGAGGGGGTACTGAAGCTTTCTTT
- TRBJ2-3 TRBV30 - CAWTPGSAQSTDTQYF TGTGCCTGGACCCCGGGGAGCGCCCAAAGCACAGATACGCAGTATTTT
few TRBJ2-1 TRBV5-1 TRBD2 CASSSTLASHNEQFF TGCGCCAGCAGCTCCACACTAGCGTCACACAATGAGCAGTTCTTC
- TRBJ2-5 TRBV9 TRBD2 CASSVGGGLQETQYF TGTGCCAGCAGCGTCGGGGGGGGACTCCAAGAGACCCAGTACTTC
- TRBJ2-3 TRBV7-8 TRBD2 CASSLALGLAQTRGPADTQYF TGTGCCAGCAGCTTAGCGCTAGGACTAGCGCAAACAAGAGGGCCCGCAGATACGCAGTATTTT
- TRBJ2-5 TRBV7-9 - CASSLETVQGGETQYF TGTGCCAGCAGCTTAGAGACGGTGCAGGGAGGAGAGACCCAGTACTTC
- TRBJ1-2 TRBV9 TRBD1 CASSALMDRNYGYTF TGTGCCAGCAGCGCACTCATGGACAGGAACTATGGCTACACCTTC
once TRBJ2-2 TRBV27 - CASSFEGWGELFF TGTGCCAGCAGTTTCGAGGGTTGGGGGGAGCTGTTTTTT
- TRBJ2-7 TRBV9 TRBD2 CASSVDGVVRTSGEQYF TGTGCCAGCAGCGTAGACGGGGTGGTAAGGACTAGCGGGGAGCAGTACTTC
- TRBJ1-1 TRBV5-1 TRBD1 CASSWGTGSDTEAFF TGCGCCAGCAGCTGGGGGACAGGGTCCGACACTGAAGCTTTCTTT
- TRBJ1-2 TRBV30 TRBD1 CAWSPDGTGLGGYTF TGTGCCTGGAGTCCGGACGGGACAGGTCTGGGTGGCTACACCTTC
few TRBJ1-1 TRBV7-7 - CASSSTGVTEAFF TGTGCCAGCAGCTCCACGGGGGTCACTGAAGCTTTCTTT
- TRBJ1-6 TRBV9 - CASSGSVPPLHF TGTGCCAGCAGCGGCTCAGTTCCACCCCTCCACTTT
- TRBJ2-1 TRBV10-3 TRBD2 CAISERLAGGYNEQFF TGTGCCATCAGTGAAAGACTAGCGGGGGGGTACAATGAGCAGTTCTTC
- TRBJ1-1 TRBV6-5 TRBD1 CASTTTGLLSTEAFF TGTGCCAGCACCACGACAGGGCTATTGAGCACTGAAGCTTTCTTT
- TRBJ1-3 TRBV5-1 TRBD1 CASSPDRVSGNTIYF TGCGCCAGCAGCCCTGACAGGGTCTCTGGAAACACCATATATTTT
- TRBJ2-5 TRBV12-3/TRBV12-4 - CASTQGKTQYF TGTGCCAGCACCCAGGGGAAGACCCAGTACTTC
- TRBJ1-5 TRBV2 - CASSGTQYSNQPQHF TGTGCCAGCAGCGGGACACAGTATAGCAATCAGCCCCAGCATTTT
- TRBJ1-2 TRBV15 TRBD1 CATSYDRGYGYTF TGTGCCACCAGCTACGACAGGGGCTATGGCTACACCTTC
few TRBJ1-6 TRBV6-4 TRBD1 CASSQDRANSPLHF TGTGCCAGCAGTCAGGACAGGGCTAATTCACCCCTCCACTTT
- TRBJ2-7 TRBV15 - CATSRGGVLTYEQYF TGTGCCACCAGCAGAGGGGGGGTGCTAACCTACGAGCAGTACTTC
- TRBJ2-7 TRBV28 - CASSLDTGYEQYF TGTGCCAGCAGTTTAGACACAGGGTACGAGCAGTACTTC
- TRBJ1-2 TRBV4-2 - CASSQDINYGYTF TGTGCCAGCAGCCAGGACATAAACTATGGCTACACCTTC
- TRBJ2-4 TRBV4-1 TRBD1 CASSYTGVSMTQYF TGCGCCAGCAGCTATACAGGGGTCTCCATGACACAATACTTC
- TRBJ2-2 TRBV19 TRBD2 CASSMRTSPIDTGELFF TGTGCCAGTAGTATGCGGACTAGTCCTATTGACACCGGGGAGCTGTTTTTT
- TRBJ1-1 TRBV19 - CASAGTGRNTEAFF TGTGCCAGTGCTGGTACAGGGAGGAACACTGAAGCTTTCTTT
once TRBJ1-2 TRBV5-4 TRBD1 CASRESGTGGANYGYTF TGTGCCAGCAGGGAATCCGGGACAGGGGGCGCAAACTATGGCTACACCTTC
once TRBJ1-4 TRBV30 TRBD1 CAWEQQGGGEKLFF TGTGCCTGGGAGCAACAGGGGGGTGGGGAAAAACTGTTTTTT
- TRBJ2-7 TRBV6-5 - CASSYVQGPVEQYF TGTGCCAGCAGTTACGTACAGGGTCCCGTCGAGCAGTACTTC